What follows is one T cell receptor beta chain and its context. Its antigen is unknown. Sequenced by immunoSEQ multiplex PCR; TCRdb stores in-frame clones only, minus some. The table has more than 70,000 clones, 65% to 90% seen once. This entry comes from a study of T cell responses to AZD1222 COVID-19 vaccine. Overall study results and limits: Increased Spike-specific TCR breadth and depth were observed after two AZD1222 doses. After the peak T cell response, and only then, were repertoires sampled. The donor cohort was predominantly white British with a female majority, and clonal diversity may have been underestimated.

The CDR3 is 15 amino acids. Germline V lookup: CDR1 MNHNY, CDR2 SVGAGI (reference sequence). Trimming removed 4 bases from V and 7 bases from J; junction bases left unmatched: 7. V gene TRBV6-6 combines with J gene TRBJ2-2; 9 nucleotides match TRBD1. The clonotype originates from an adult in good health. Sample: peripheral blood, taken on day 0 of AZD1222 vaccination. The CDR3 reads CASSSGTGFGGELFF. The CDR3 nucleotides read TGTGCCAGCAGTTCCGGGACAGGGTTCGGCGGGGAGCTGTTTTTT.